This T cell receptor (beta chain) emerged from a study of blood T cell repertoires in COVID-19. Study in general: COVID-19 samples from acute and convalescent phases originated in the United States, Italy and Spain. In each case, the material was cDNA or gDNA derived from T cells, B-cell-depleted T cells, or PBMCs.

The data were produced by immunoSEQ multiplex PCR, yet TCRdb's version contains in-frame clones alone and is incomplete. The sample has 200,000 to 250,000 clones; around four fifths are singletons. This CDR3 contains 15 residues. V lost 1 base, J lost 9 bases, and 15 bases lay in between. Germline CDR1 is MDHEN and CDR2 is SYDVKM. Sequencing input: peripheral blood. This TCR derives from a woman aged 70 to 79 with acute or convalescent COVID-19. This chain connects TRBV28 to TRBJ1-4; no clear D. The CDR3 DNA follows: TGTGCCAGCAGTTTATCAGTCCGGGTTCGGCAAAAACTGTTTTTT. It yields the protein CASSLSVRVRQKLFF.